This entry describes one TCR beta chain. A read error may produce the germline difference seen at one junction end. Time point in this sample: newly diagnosed GD, antithyroid drugs for less than 3 months. With RNA extracted from PBMCs as input, the TCR library was made. CDR3-region Arm-PCR and iRepertoire HTBI primers produced the TCR beta libraries. TCRdb fed the multiplex PCR reads into MiXCR, producing one record per CDR3 protein. The repertoire holds around 250,000 distinct CDR3 sequences, with around 21% as singletons. Germline values: CDR1 MDHEN, CDR2 SYDVKM. CDR3 length: 14 amino acids. The source of the sample is a study of regulatory T cells in long-lasting Graves disease.

The material was peripheral blood mononuclear cells (PBMCs), obtained at new diagnosis, from a patient treated with antithyroid drugs. This chain uses TRBV28 with TRBJ2-3; the D gene is possibly TRBD2 (5 bases). The sequence derives from a female donor with Graves disease. CDR3 in DNA: TGTGCCAGCAGTTTAGGGAGTGAGGAAGATACGCAATATTTT. It specifies CASSLGSEEDTQYF.